One sample yielded the 12 T cell receptor beta chains listed below, sequenced in a study of blood T cell repertoires in COVID-19. Using immunoSEQ multiplex PCR, the repertoire was profiled, and TCRdb retains in-frame clones only, with some absent. The sample shows fewer than 250,000 clones, 70% to 85% of them seen only once. The sequenced sample was peripheral blood. These receptors were obtained from a woman aged 50 to 65 with acute or convalescent COVID-19.

This sequence joins TRBV6-5 and TRBJ2-3, with 7 bases that match TRBD1. There are 14 residues in the CDR3. Looked up from germline, CDR1 is MNHEY and CDR2 is SVGAGI. The ends lost 6 bases at V and 2 bases at J; junction bases unmatched: 5. Written as DNA, the CDR3 is TGTGCCAGCAGACCGGGACAGCCCACAGATACGCAGTATTTT. It yields the protein CASRPGQPTDTQYF.

The V gene is TRBV10-3, the J gene TRBJ2-2; D is possibly TRBD1 (5 bases). There are 16 residues in the CDR3. Germline CDR1 reads ENHRY; CDR2 reads SYGVKD. Deletions cut 3 bases from V and 4 bases from J, with 15 bases between. This CDR3 is CAISEGRGPSTGELFF. CDR3 DNA sequence: TGTGCCATCAGTGAAGGAAGGGGCCCTAGCACCGGGGAGCTGTTTTTT.

This chain joins TRBV2 and TRBJ2-7; D ambiguous. Germline-derived CDR1 and CDR2 are SNHLY and FYNNEI. The length of the CDR3 is 13 residues. V lost 11 bases, J lost 6 bases, and 20 bases lay in between. The CDR3 region has the DNA TGTGCCGGAAATACGCAGGCCCCCGGCGAGCAGTACTTC. The encoded protein is CAGNTQAPGEQYF. Based on the CDR3 plus reference TRBV2 and TRBJ2-7, the full variable domain is EPEVTQTPSHQVTQMGQEVILRCVPISNHLYFYWYRQILGQKVEFLVSFYNNEISEKSEIFDDQFSVERPDGSNFTLKIRSTKLEDSAMYFCAGNTQAPGEQYFGPGTRLTVT.

The V and J genes are TRBV29-1 and TRBJ1-2; 8 bases are shared with TRBD1. The CDR3 is 13 amino acids. Germline loops: CDR1 SQVTM, CDR2 ANQGSEA. V lost 6 bases, J lost 6 bases, and 9 bases stayed unmatched. CDR3 sequence reads: CSVVDRGGDGYTF. The CDR3 region has the DNA TGCAGCGTCGTTGACAGGGGCGGGGATGGCTACACCTTC.

This chain links TRBV10-3 with TRBJ1-2; 10 nucleotides line up with TRBD1. This CDR3 contains 12 residues. Losses at the gene ends were 11 bases for V and 6 bases for J; bases not matched to a gene: 6. Germline V gene sequence: CDR1 ENHRY, CDR2 SYGVKD. DNA for the CDR3: TGTGCCCTCAAAGGGACAGGGGATGGCTACACCTTC. Encoded protein: CALKGTGDGYTF.

This chain joins TRBV19 and TRBJ2-1, with TRBD1 identical over 12 bases. From germline, CDR1 is LNHDA and CDR2 SQIVND (reference sequence). This CDR3 has 17 amino acids. V lost 0 bases, J lost 9 bases, and 9 bases stayed unmatched. DNA for the CDR3: TGTGCCAGTAGTATAGATTGGGACAGGGGGCTAAAGGGTGAGCAGTTCTTC. The encoded protein is CASSIDWDRGLKGEQFF.

This rearrangement joins TRBV19 to TRBJ1-2, with D unclear. The length of the CDR3 is 13 residues. The V end lost 6 bases, the J end lost 7 bases, and 15 bases lay between the germline ends. Germline values: CDR1 LNHDA, CDR2 SQIVND (reference sequence). The CDR3 sequence: CASRDSRRAGYTF. CDR3 nucleotides: TGTGCCAGTAGAGATAGTAGGAGGGCTGGCTACACCTTC.

This chain connects TRBV30 to TRBJ1-4; D might be TRBD1 (6 bases). CDR1 and CDR2 (germline): GTSNPN, SVGIG (reference sequence). CDR3 length: 15 amino acids. Trimming cost V 3 bases and J 5 bases, with 16 bases left between them. This CDR3 reads CAWRHQTGINEKLFF. In DNA, the CDR3 is TGTGCCTGGAGACACCAGACAGGAATAAATGAAAAACTGTTTTTT. The full variable domain, completed using reference TRBV30 and TRBJ1-4, is SQTIHQWPATLVQPVGSPLSLECTVEGTSNPNLYWYRQAAGRGLQLLFYSVGIGQISSEVPQNLSASRPQDRQFILSSKKLLLSDSGFYLCAWRHQTGINEKLFFGSGTQLSVL.

V and J are TRBV5-1 and TRBJ1-4, with D maybe TRBD1 (6 bases). Looked up from germline, CDR1 is SGHRS and CDR2 is YFSETQ. The CDR3 has 14 amino acids. The V end lost 2 bases, the J end lost 6 bases, and 11 bases lay between the germline ends. The CDR3 DNA reads TGCGCCAGCAGCTTAGGGGGTGGTTATGAAAAACTGTTTTTT. Encoded protein: CASSLGGGYEKLFF.

The chain employs TRBV6-1 and TRBJ1-6, with 8 positions matching TRBD1. With V trimmed by 2 bases and J by 0 bases, 12 bases remained unmatched. This CDR3 region has 20 residues. CDR1 is MNHNS and CDR2 is SASEGT in the germline V gene. The CDR3: CASSERYVDRASSYNSPLHF. The CDR3 DNA reads as TGTGCCAGCAGTGAACGTTACGTGGACAGGGCCAGCTCCTATAATTCACCCCTCCACTTT.

J is TRBJ2-7 and V is TRBV7-2; D is unresolved. CDR3 size: 13 residues. Germline-derived CDR1 and CDR2 are SGHTA and FQGNSA. Deletions cut 1 base from V and 4 bases from J, with 8 bases between. The CDR3 spells CASSLELSYEQYF. DNA for the CDR3: TGTGCCAGCAGCTTAGAGCTCTCTTACGAGCAGTACTTC.

The chain employs TRBV6-5 and TRBJ2-7; TRBD1 might be the D (5 bases). CDR3 length: 14 residues. V dropped 5 bases and J dropped 7 bases, with 18 bases sitting between them. Germline CDR1 MNHEY, CDR2 SVGAGI. CDR3 amino acids: CASSTRPLRDEQYF. The DNA for the CDR3 is TGTGCCAGCAGTACCCGCCCCCTCAGGGATGAGCAGTACTTC.